This TCR beta chain is from a study of blood T cell repertoires in COVID-19. Study details: Both acute and convalescent COVID-19 samples were obtained from the United States, Italy and Spain. PBMCs, B-cell-depleted T cells, or T cells were the source of the cDNA or gDNA that made up the material.

The V gene lost 0 bases and the J gene lost 2 bases, with 10 bases spanning the gap. CDR1 SGHTA and CDR2 FQGNSA come from the germline V gene. The CDR3 is 15 residues long. Per the study methods: The authors estimated nucleated cell counts from reference gene primer amplification. Libraries were prepared by immunoSEQ multiplex PCR; TCRdb keeps only in-frame clonotypes and omits some of them. V, J and clone size are those of that table, while D and trimming were read from the DNA. The sample contains some 220,000 clones, under 90% of which appear only once. Sequencing was carried out using peripheral blood. The source of this sequence is a woman aged 60-70 years who had recovered from COVID-19. The rearrangement links TRBV7-2 to TRBJ1-1; D remains ambiguous. The CDR3 protein is CASSLALRVNTEAFF. The CDR3 DNA reads TGTGCCAGCAGCTTAGCTCTGAGGGTTAACACTGAAGCTTTCTTT.